This is a list of T cell receptor beta chains from one sample in a study of early T cells in non-severe SARS-CoV-2 infection. TCRdb itself ran the 5' RACE reads through MiXCR, one entry per CDR3 protein. The sample includes tens of thousands of distinct CDR3 sequences, approximately 9.2% of them seen just once. The specimen was whole blood, collected at baseline. The source is an adult who was a healthcare worker with PCR-confirmed SARS-CoV-2 infection or an uninfected control (not recorded which). The CDR3 runs from the conserved cysteine through the conserved F or W.

V | CDR3
TRBV5-5 | CASSPEGIAQHF
TRBV27 | CASRNFREGELFF
TRBV6-6 | CASKVSLNTEAFF
TRBV2 | CASSESAAQETQYF
TRBV29-1 | CSVAGTLRANVLTF
TRBV19 | CASSIGANQPQHF
TRBV6-5 | CASSRPLGHNSPLHF
TRBV10-3 | CAISESGDQAYEQYF
TRBV7-6 | CASRFTGELFF
TRBV6-6 | CASSSSRVPNSPLHF
TRBV3-1 | CASSQPTNRRGYTF